The 5 T cell receptor beta chains below all came from one sample that was sequenced in a study of T cell responses to AZD1222 COVID-19 vaccine. Method: immunoSEQ multiplex PCR; TCRdb's copy keeps in-frame clones and lacks some. The sample yields tens of thousands of clones, about nine tenths seen once. This specimen consisted of peripheral blood, obtained on day 0 of AZD1222 vaccination. All receptors derive from an adult in good health.

This chain links TRBV9 with TRBJ2-3; D unresolved. Trimming took 2 bases from V and 3 from J, leaving 10 bases between them. The CDR3 is 14 residues long. The germline gives CDR1 SGDLS, CDR2 YYNGEE. The CDR3 DNA follows: TGTGCCAGCAGCGTTGGAGATTGGACAGATACGCAGTATTTT. Its translation is CASSVGDWTDTQYF. Full variable domain (rest looked up from reference TRBV9 and TRBJ2-3): DSGVTQTPKHLITATGQRVTLRCSPRSGDLSVYWYQQSLDQGLQFLIQYYNGEERAKGNILERFSAQQFPDLHSELNLSSLELGDSALYFCASSVGDWTDTQYFGPGTRLTVL.

The chain recombines TRBV29-1 with TRBJ1-4; D call uncertain. This CDR3 has 15 amino acids. Germline V gene sequence: CDR1 SQVTM, CDR2 ANQGSEA. The V end lost 5 bases, the J end lost 0 bases, and 13 bases lay between the germline ends. The CDR3, as DNA: TGCAGCGTTCGGGCAGGAGCTGCAACTAATGAAAAACTGTTTTTT. Translation: CSVRAGAATNEKLFF.

The gene calls are TRBV6-1 and TRBJ2-1; 13 bases fit TRBD2. With V trimmed by 4 bases and J by 7 bases, 10 bases remained unmatched. Germline V gives CDR1 MNHNS, CDR2 SASEGT. The CDR3 contains 17 residues. CDR3 sequence (DNA): TGTGCCAGCAGTGGGAAACTGACTAGCGGGGGGTCAAATGAGCAGTTCTTC. Protein product: CASSGKLTSGGSNEQFF.

The V gene is TRBV2, the J gene TRBJ1-5; the match to TRBD1 covers 7 bases. Germline values: CDR1 SNHLY, CDR2 FYNNEI. The CDR3 totals 14 residues. With V trimmed by 6 bases and J by 2 bases, 4 bases remained unmatched. The DNA of the CDR3 is TGTGCCAGCAGGGGACAGTTTGGCAATCAGCCCCAGCATTTT. It translates to CASRGQFGNQPQHF. The whole variable domain, remainder taken from reference TRBV2 and TRBJ1-5, is EPEVTQTPSHQVTQMGQEVILRCVPISNHLYFYWYRQILGQKVEFLVSFYNNEISEKSEIFDDQFSVERPDGSNFTLKIRSTKLEDSAMYFCASRGQFGNQPQHFGDGTRLSIL.

The chain combines TRBV28 with TRBJ1-6; 10 nucleotides match TRBD1. CDR1 is MDHEN, CDR2 SYDVKM, per germline. CDR3 length: 16 residues. Trimming at V came to 3 bases and at J to 10 bases, leaving 9 bases not matched to a gene. In DNA, the CDR3 is TGTGCCAGCAGTTTCCAGGGACAGGGGAAAAGATCACCCCTCCACTTT. Amino acid sequence: CASSFQGQGKRSPLHF.